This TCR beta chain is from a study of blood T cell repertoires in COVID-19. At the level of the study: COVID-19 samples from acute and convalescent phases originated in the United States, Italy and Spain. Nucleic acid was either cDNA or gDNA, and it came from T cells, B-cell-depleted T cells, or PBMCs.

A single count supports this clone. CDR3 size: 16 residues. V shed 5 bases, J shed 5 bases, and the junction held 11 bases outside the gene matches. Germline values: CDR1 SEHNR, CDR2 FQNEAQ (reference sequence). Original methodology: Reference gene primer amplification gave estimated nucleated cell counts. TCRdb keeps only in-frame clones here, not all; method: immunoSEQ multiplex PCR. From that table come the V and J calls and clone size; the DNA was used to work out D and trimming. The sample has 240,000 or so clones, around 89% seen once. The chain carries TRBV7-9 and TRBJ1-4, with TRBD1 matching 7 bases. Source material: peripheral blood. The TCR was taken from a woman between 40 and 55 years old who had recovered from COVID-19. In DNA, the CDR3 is TGTGCCAGCAGCAAACAGCCGGGACAGTCAAATGAAAAACTGTTTTTT. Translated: CASSKQPGQSNEKLFF. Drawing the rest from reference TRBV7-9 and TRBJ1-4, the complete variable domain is DTGVSQNPRHKITKRGQNVTFRCDPISEHNRLYWYRQTLGQGPEFLTYFQNEAQLEKSRLLSDRFSAERPKGSFSTLEIQRTEQGDSAMYLCASSKQPGQSNEKLFFGSGTQLSVL.